The sequence of this T cell receptor (beta chain) was determined in a study of blood T cell repertoires in COVID-19. The overall study: The study drew acute and convalescent COVID-19 samples from the United States, Italy and Spain. T cells, B-cell-depleted T cells, or PBMCs provided the cDNA or gDNA that served as material.

Study processing details: Amplification from reference gene primers served as the basis for estimated nucleated cell counts. Some clones are missing from TCRdb's copy, which holds only in-frame ones; the method was immunoSEQ multiplex PCR. Clone size and the V and J calls come from that table; the DNA yielded D and trimming. This sample has roughly 70,000 clones, with 70% to 75% found just once. The CDR3 loop spans 14 amino acids. Germline CDR1 reads GTSNPN; CDR2 reads SVGIG (reference sequence). Trimming removed 4 bases from V and 6 bases from J; junction bases left unmatched: 10. The receptor's source is a man in his 60s with acute or convalescent COVID-19. The chain links TRBV30 to TRBJ2-3; 7 nucleotides agree with TRBD1. The source material was peripheral blood. CDR3 in amino acids: CAWKNRGVSDTQYF. As DNA, the CDR3 is TGTGCCTGGAAAAACAGGGGTGTTTCTGATACGCAGTATTTT.